These T cell receptor beta chains were read from a single sample in a study of blood T cell repertoires in COVID-19. Assay used: immunoSEQ multiplex PCR; TCRdb lists only in-frame clones, some missing. This sample yields 130,000 to 150,000 clones, of which 84% are seen a single time; roughly 4.8% belongs to the top ten. The sequenced material came from peripheral blood. The receptors shown here come from a human donor in a cohort sampled during active COVID-19. The CDR3 runs from the conserved cysteine through the conserved F or W. D genes are given only for firm matches. Size is omitted from some rows. Given values are once, few, many or a class for expanded clones.

V gene	D gene	J gene	clone size	CDR3 DNA	CDR3 protein
TRBV30	NA	TRBJ1-2	NA	TGTGCCTGGACCCGTCCGGGGGGCCTTAGCTATGGCTACACCTTC	CAWTRPGGLSYGYTF
TRBV6-1	NA	TRBJ1-5	NA	TGTGCCAGCAGTGATTACTACGGGGATCAGCCCCAGCATTTT	CASSDYYGDQPQHF
TRBV5-1	NA	TRBJ1-4	NA	TGCGCCAGCAGTGAGGGGGGGTCAAATGAAAAACTGTTTTTT	CASSEGGSNEKLFF
TRBV9	TRBD2	TRBJ2-1	few	TGTGCCAGCAGCGCAACTAGCGGGGGAGACAATGAGCAGTTCTTC	CASSATSGGDNEQFF
TRBV9	NA	TRBJ2-1	few	TGTGCCAGCAGCGTCGGTTCGGGGGTCAATGAGCAGTTCTTC	CASSVGSGVNEQFF
TRBV30	NA	TRBJ2-4	NA	TGTGCCTGGAGCGACCGGGCAGGGGCTTACATTCAGTACTTC	CAWSDRAGAYIQYF
TRBV11-2	TRBD1	TRBJ1-1	NA	TGTGCCAGCAGCTTCTGGACAGGTGGGAACACTGAAGCTTTCTTT	CASSFWTGGNTEAFF
TRBV7-9	NA	TRBJ2-5	NA	TGTGCCAGCAGCTCCTCAAACCTTGCGACAGGGGTGGGGAGGGGGACCCAGTACTTC	CASSSSNLATGVGRGTQYF
TRBV23-1	NA	TRBJ2-5	few	TGCGCCAGCAGTCAATCGGTCCGAAGGGGAGAGACCCAGTACTTC	CASSQSVRRGETQYF
TRBV5-1	TRBD1	TRBJ1-4	once	TGCGCCAGCAGCCGGACCGGGACAGGGGGCGAAAAACTGTTTTTT	CASSRTGTGGEKLFF
TRBV4-2	NA	TRBJ2-7	NA	TGTGCCAGCAGCCAAGATGTGGGCGGGTACGAGCAGTACTTC	CASSQDVGGYEQYF
TRBV19	TRBD2	TRBJ2-3	NA	TGTGCCACCTCCGGGGCGGGGGGGCCAGATACGCAGTATTTT	CATSGAGGPDTQYF
TRBV18	NA	TRBJ2-5	NA	TGTGCCAGCTCACCGAATGAGGACAGCCAAGAGACCCAGTACTTC	CASSPNEDSQETQYF
TRBV5-4	TRBD2	TRBJ2-5	NA	TGTGCCAGCAGCTCAGGCGGGGGGAAAAAGACCCAGTACTTC	CASSSGGGKKTQYF
TRBV5-1	NA	TRBJ2-7	NA	TGCGCCAGCAGCTTGGACAGGGTCAGCTACGAGCAGTACTTC	CASSLDRVSYEQYF
TRBV19	TRBD1	TRBJ1-1	NA	TGTGCCAGTAGTTTAACCGGGACAGGGCCGCGAGGAGCTTTCTTT	CASSLTGTGPRGAFF
TRBV6-5	NA	TRBJ1-3	NA	TGTGCCAGCAGAAGGGGTACTATCTCTGGAAACACCATATATTTT	CASRRGTISGNTIYF
TRBV3-1/TRBV3-2	TRBD1	TRBJ1-2	NA	TGTGCCAGCAGCCAAGATCCGGGACAGGGTCTCTATGGCTACACCTTC	CASSQDPGQGLYGYTF
TRBV19	NA	TRBJ2-3	NA	TGTGCCAGTAGTCGGCAGGGCGACACAGATACGCAGTATTTT	CASSRQGDTDTQYF
TRBV5-1	NA	TRBJ1-2	NA	TGCGCCAGCAGCTTGGATTCCCAGGGTGGCACCTCTGGCTACACCTTC	CASSLDSQGGTSGYTF
TRBV7-9	TRBD1	TRBJ1-6	few	TGTGCCAGCAGCCGAAAATCACAGGGGGCCTATAATTCACCCCTCCACTTT	CASSRKSQGAYNSPLHF
TRBV6-1	TRBD2	TRBJ2-3	NA	TGTGCCAGCAGTGAAGCTCTAGCGGGAGCGAAAGATACGCAGTATTTT	CASSEALAGAKDTQYF
TRBV5-1	TRBD2	TRBJ2-1	NA	TGCGCCAGCAGCTTGGGACTAGCGGGAGGGCTACCGTACAATGAGCAGTTCTTC	CASSLGLAGGLPYNEQFF
TRBV4-1	TRBD1	TRBJ1-3	few	TGCGCCAGCAGCCAAGGGGACAGGGGGTTCAACACCATATATTTT	CASSQGDRGFNTIYF
TRBV19	NA	TRBJ1-2	NA	TGTGCCAGTAGTATTCGGGCAGGGGATGGCTACACCTTC	CASSIRAGDGYTF
TRBV2	NA	TRBJ2-1	NA	TGTGCCAGCACCCCAAGTCACGTACCGCGCAGACAGCCCTACAATGAGCAGTTCTTC	CASTPSHVPRRQPYNEQFF
TRBV4-2	TRBD1	TRBJ1-2	NA	TGTGCCAGCAGCCAAGACGGACAGGCTGCAGGTGGCTACACCTTC	CASSQDGQAAGGYTF
TRBV6-5	NA	TRBJ2-3	NA	TGTGCCAGCAGACCGACGGACATTAGCACAGATACGCAGTATTTT	CASRPTDISTDTQYF
TRBV10-3	TRBD2	TRBJ2-3	NA	TGTGCCATCAGTAGCGGGAGGTCGGGAGATACGCAGTATTTT	CAISSGRSGDTQYF
TRBV3-1/TRBV3-2	NA	TRBJ1-6	NA	TGTGCCAGCAGCTCCGGGACTTATAATTCACCCCTCCACTTT	CASSSGTYNSPLHF
TRBV5-6	NA	TRBJ1-6	NA	TGTGCCAGCAGCCCACTCACCCAGGATAATTCACCCCTCCACTTT	CASSPLTQDNSPLHF
TRBV19	NA	TRBJ2-5	NA	TGTGCCAGTACCCGCTGGGGGCGGCAAGAGACCCAGTACTTC	CASTRWGRQETQYF
TRBV7-9	NA	TRBJ1-1	NA	TGTGCCAGCAGCCCCGCCGGGGGAGAGGCTTTCTTT	CASSPAGGEAFF
TRBV3-1/TRBV3-2	NA	TRBJ2-1	NA	TGTGCCAGCAGCCCGACGGGTGATAGCTCCTACAATGAGCAGTTCTTC	CASSPTGDSSYNEQFF
TRBV6-5	TRBD1	TRBJ1-3	NA	TGTGCCAGCAGAAAAACAGGGGACTCTGGAAACACCATATATTTT	CASRKTGDSGNTIYF
TRBV30	NA	TRBJ1-2	NA	TGTGCCGGGAGAGGGGTTACCTATGGCTACACCTTC	CAGRGVTYGYTF
TRBV6-4	TRBD2	TRBJ2-1	NA	TGTGCCAGCAGGCCCCTAGCGGGGGCGTACAATGAGCAGTTCTTC	CASRPLAGAYNEQFF
TRBV5-1	TRBD1	TRBJ1-1	NA	TGCGCCAGCAGCCCCGGGACAGGGGGCTTAATCACTGAAGCTTTCTTT	CASSPGTGGLITEAFF
TRBV28	NA	TRBJ2-6	NA	TGTGCCAGCAGTATCTTTACAGGGTTGGGGGCCAACGTCCTGACTTTC	CASSIFTGLGANVLTF
TRBV7-9	TRBD2	TRBJ2-1	once	TGTGCCAGCAGCCCCGGACTAGCGGGGGCCCCGGATGAGCAGTTCTTC	CASSPGLAGAPDEQFF
TRBV7-9	NA	TRBJ2-5	NA	TGTGCCAGCAGCTTGGGTACGGAGTCGTACCAAGAGACCCAGTACTTC	CASSLGTESYQETQYF
TRBV25-1	NA	TRBJ1-3	NA	TGTGCCAGCAGTGAATACCGCAGGGAGGAAAACACCATATATTTT	CASSEYRREENTIYF
TRBV28	NA	TRBJ1-6	NA	TGTGCCAGCCAACGCCGTCGGGGAACCTATAATTCACCCCTCCACTTT	CASQRRRGTYNSPLHF
TRBV4-2	TRBD2	TRBJ2-1	NA	TGTGCCAGCAGCCAACGTCGGCCGCAGACTAGCGGGACGAATGAGCAGTTCTTC	CASSQRRPQTSGTNEQFF
TRBV7-9	NA	TRBJ2-7	few	TGTGCCAGCAGCGTAGTTAACTACGAGCAGTACTTC	CASSVVNYEQYF
TRBV9	TRBD1	TRBJ1-2	NA	TGTGCCAGCAGCGCCCATACGGGACAGGTCTATGGCTACACCTTC	CASSAHTGQVYGYTF
TRBV5-1	TRBD1	TRBJ1-3	NA	TGCGCCAGCAGCTCCGGGACAGGGAGGAACACCATATATTTT	CASSSGTGRNTIYF
TRBV19	NA	TRBJ1-1	NA	TGTGCCAGTAGTATAGATCGTGAACACCTGAACACTGAAGCTTTCTTT	CASSIDREHLNTEAFF
TRBV2	TRBD1	TRBJ1-6	few	TGTGCCAGCACATCCGACAGGGGAAATTCACCCCTCCACTTT	CASTSDRGNSPLHF
TRBV5-1	NA	TRBJ2-1	few	TGCGCCAGCAGCTTGATGTCTAGCTACAATGAGCAGTTCTTC	CASSLMSSYNEQFF
TRBV27	NA	TRBJ1-5	NA	TGTGCCAGCAGTTATCCGGACCGCCGAGGGGGTCAGCCCCAGCATTTT	CASSYPDRRGGQPQHF
TRBV2	NA	TRBJ2-2	NA	TGTGCCAGCAACCAGGACAGGAACACCGGGGAGCTGTTTTTT	CASNQDRNTGELFF
TRBV19	TRBD1	TRBJ1-5	NA	TGTGCCAGTAGTAAGGGGACAGGGGGTAATCAGCCCCAGCATTTT	CASSKGTGGNQPQHF
TRBV9	TRBD2	TRBJ2-1	NA	TGTGCCAGCAGCGTAGCGGGACTAGCGTCCTTCGCGCAAGGTTACAATGAGCAGTTCTTC	CASSVAGLASFAQGYNEQFF
TRBV7-9	NA	TRBJ1-1	NA	TGTGCCAGCAGCTCTTCCAAATCAGTGGGGCACACTGAAGCTTTCTTT	CASSSSKSVGHTEAFF
TRBV29-1	TRBD1	TRBJ2-7	NA	TGCAGCGTTGAATCCCGGGACAGGGGTCACGAGCAGTACTTC	CSVESRDRGHEQYF
TRBV6-5	TRBD1	TRBJ1-4	NA	TGTGCCAGCAGTTCGGACCTTAGACAGGGGACCGAAAAACTGTTTTTT	CASSSDLRQGTEKLFF
TRBV4-1	NA	TRBJ1-3	NA	TGCGCCAGCAGCCAAGGCGGGGGGCCTGGAAACACCATATATTTT	CASSQGGGPGNTIYF